This T cell receptor beta chain was sequenced for a study of T cells in Graves' hyperthyroidism and ophthalmopathy. Regions amplified from RNA transcripts were the TCR beta CDR3 regions. HTBI primers were used for first-round RT-PCR of the TCR CDR3. MiXCR was run by TCRdb on the multiplex PCR reads, yielding one entry per CDR3 protein. The table has approximately 430,000 distinct CDR3 sequences, 15% to 18% seen once. This CDR3 is built from 13 residues. The germline CDR1 and CDR2 sequences are MDHEN and SYDVKM. V lost 6 bases and J lost 5, with 11 bases in between. This clonotype was counted ten times or more.

The chain recombines TRBV28 with TRBJ1-5, with D unresolved. Material for sequencing was blood. The source is a woman aged 18 to 35 with Graves' hyperthyroidism. The CDR3 sequence: CASSPGGHQPQHF. CDR3 nucleotides: TGTGCCAGCAGCCCCGGCGGACATCAGCCCCAGCATTTT. The variable domain in full, completed from reference TRBV28 and TRBJ1-5, reads DVKVTQSSRYLVKRTGEKVFLECVQDMDHENMFWYRQDPGLGLRLIYFSYDVKMKEKGDIPEGYSVSREKKERFSLILESASTNQTSMYLCASSPGGHQPQHFGDGTRLSIL.